A single sample gave rise to the 18 T cell receptor beta chains below, sequenced in a study of T cells expressing NK-cell markers. From the 5' RACE reads, TCRdb lists one entry per CDR3 protein and no DNA. Its table lists approximately 150,000 distinct CDR3 sequences. The sequenced sample consisted of blood T cells: a sorted CD56 or NKG2C T cell subset, CD4+ or CD8+ T cells, or bulk PBMC T cells (not recorded which). These receptors were obtained from a woman aged 18 to 69 in good health.

The genes are TRBV5-1 and TRBJ2-3; TCRdb gives TRBD2 as the D gene, but with no DNA this cannot be confirmed. This CDR3 spans 17 amino acids. Germline CDR1 and CDR2: SGHRS and YFSETQ. This chain's CDR3 is CASSLATSIIWTDTQYF.

J is TRBJ1-5 and V is TRBV24-1; TCRdb lists TRBD1, though no DNA is available to test this call. This CDR3 spans 13 amino acids. CDR1 is KGHDR and CDR2 is SFDVKD in the germline V gene. The CDR3 is CATQGDGNQPQHF.

The CDR3 region is CSVASPSSEQYF. The rearrangement links TRBV29-1 to TRBJ2-7; TCRdb outputs TRBD2, but without DNA this stays unchecked. Germline-derived CDR1 and CDR2 are SQVTM and ANQGSEA. The CDR3 extends over 12 amino acids.

The rearrangement uses TRBV5-6 and TRBJ1-6; TCRdb outputs TRBD1, but without DNA this stays unchecked. The germline V gene has CDR1 SGHDT and CDR2 YYEEEE. This CDR3 has 13 amino acids. The CDR3 sequence is CASSLRGNSPLHF.

The rearrangement uses TRBV12-3 or TRBV12-4 and TRBJ2-1; TCRdb's D gene call, TRBD1, goes unchecked for lack of DNA. CDR3 size: 14 residues. The CDR3 loop reads CASSRTGAYNEQFF.

The chain joins TRBV20-1 to TRBJ2-7; TCRdb reports TRBD1, a call that lacks DNA to check it against. CDR3 length: 12 residues. CDR1 and CDR2 from the germline V gene are DFQATT and SNEGSKA (reference sequence). The CDR3 protein is CSANRDSYEQYF.

This sequence joins TRBV7-3 and TRBJ2-2; TCRdb's D call of TRBD1 is untestable without DNA. The CDR3 loop spans 15 amino acids. Germline loops: CDR1 SGHTA, CDR2 FQGTGA. The CDR3 spells CASSLFAGATGELFF. Based on the CDR3 plus reference TRBV7-3 and TRBJ2-2, the full variable domain is GAGVSQTPSNKVTEKGKYVELRCDPISGHTALYWYRQSLGQGPEFLIYFQGTGAADDSGLPNDRFFAVRPEGSVSTLKIQRTERGDSAVYLCASSLFAGATGELFFGEGSRLTVL.

The rearrangement uses TRBV5-1 and TRBJ2-2; lacking DNA, the TRBD2 call made by TCRdb goes unchecked. Germline V lookup: CDR1 SGHRS, CDR2 YFSETQ. This CDR3 region has 16 residues. The CDR3 is CASSLGGLRVTGELFF.

The V and J genes are TRBV3-1 and TRBJ2-7; TCRdb outputs TRBD2, but without DNA this stays unchecked. CDR1 is LGHDT and CDR2 is YNNKEL in the germline V gene (reference sequence). The CDR3 extends over 16 amino acids. This chain's CDR3 is CASSPPGLAGLYEQYF.

The V and J genes are TRBV6-1 and TRBJ2-7; as DNA is missing, the TRBD1 call by TCRdb cannot be tested. The germline V gene has CDR1 MNHNS and CDR2 SASEGT. This CDR3 contains 14 residues. CDR3 region: CASIKDRDFFEQYF.

The gene calls are TRBV29-1 and TRBJ2-5; TCRdb proposes TRBD2, but this gene call is untestable without DNA. CDR3 length equals 15 residues. Germline loops: CDR1 SQVTM, CDR2 ANQGSEA. This chain's CDR3 is CSVVNYGGGKETQYF.

J is TRBJ2-7 and V is TRBV11-2; TCRdb's D gene call, TRBD1, goes unchecked for lack of DNA. The CDR3 contains 15 residues. The germline gives CDR1 SGHAT, CDR2 FQNNGV. CDR3 protein: CASSSRTGAPYEQYF.

The chain's CDR3 is CASSAEDFGGVDEQFF. The rearrangement links TRBV9 to TRBJ2-1; TCRdb gives TRBD1 as the D gene, but with no DNA this cannot be confirmed. Germline CDR1 reads SGDLS; CDR2 reads YYNGEE. This CDR3 contains 16 residues.

The chain joins TRBV4-2 to TRBJ2-1. CDR3 length: 18 residues. The germline V gene encodes CDR1 LGHNA and CDR2 YNFKEQ. The chain's CDR3 is CASSQDPTGSFGYNEQFF.

The rearrangement uses TRBV7-2 and TRBJ1-2; TCRdb proposes TRBD1, but this gene call is untestable without DNA. Germline lookup yields CDR1 SGHTA and CDR2 FQGNSA. The CDR3 totals 13 residues. CDR3 residues: CASSRITGDGYTF.

V usage is TRBV5-1 and J usage is TRBJ2-3; lacking DNA, the TRBD1 call made by TCRdb goes unchecked. The CDR3 loop spans 14 amino acids. From germline, CDR1 is SGHRS and CDR2 YFSETQ. CDR3: CASSLSPNRDTQYF.

The chain is built from TRBV12-3 or TRBV12-4 and TRBJ2-7. The CDR3 is made up of 15 amino acids. The CDR3 region is CASSFHSGRSYEQYF.

The chain combines TRBV4-1 with TRBJ2-4. The CDR3 covers 16 residues. CDR1 and CDR2 (germline): MGHRA, YSYEKL. CDR3 sequence reads: CASSQDKKIAKNIQYF.